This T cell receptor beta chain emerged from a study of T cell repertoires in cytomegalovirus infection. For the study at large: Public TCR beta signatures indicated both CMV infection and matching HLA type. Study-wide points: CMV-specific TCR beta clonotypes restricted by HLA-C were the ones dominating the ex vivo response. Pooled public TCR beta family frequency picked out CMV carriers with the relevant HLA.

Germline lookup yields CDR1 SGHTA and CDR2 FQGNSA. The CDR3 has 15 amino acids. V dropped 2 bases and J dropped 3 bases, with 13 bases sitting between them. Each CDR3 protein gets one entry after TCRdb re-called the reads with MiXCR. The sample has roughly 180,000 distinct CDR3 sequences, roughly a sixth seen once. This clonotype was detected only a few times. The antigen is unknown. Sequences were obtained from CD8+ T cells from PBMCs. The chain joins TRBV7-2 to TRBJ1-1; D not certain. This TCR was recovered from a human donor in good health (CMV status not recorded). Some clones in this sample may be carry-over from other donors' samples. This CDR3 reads CASSLFLPGDTEAFF. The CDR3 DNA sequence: TGTGCCAGCAGCTTATTCCTACCCGGGGACACTGAAGCTTTCTTT.